These 16 T cell receptor beta chains were sequenced from one sample in a study of blood T cell repertoires in COVID-19. The protocol was immunoSEQ multiplex PCR, while the TCRdb copy is restricted to in-frame clones and leaves out a portion. The table includes about 230,000 clones, roughly 84% detected once. What was sequenced was peripheral blood. The receptor set was obtained from a man aged 40-49 years with acute or convalescent COVID-19.

This chain links TRBV18 with TRBJ2-6; D may be TRBD2 (5 bases). Per the germline V gene, CDR1 is KGHSH and CDR2 is LQKENI. This CDR3 has 15 residues. The V end was cut by 9 bases, the J end by 2 bases, with 14 bases between. The CDR3 bases are TGTGCCAGTAATCCGGGAAGTACTGGGGCCAACGTCCTGACTTTC. This codes for CASNPGSTGANVLTF.

The V and J genes are TRBV9 and TRBJ2-1; D remains ambiguous. Looked up from germline, CDR1 is SGDLS and CDR2 is YYNGEE. Trimming shortened V by 0 bases and J by 8 bases, and 15 bases separated the two germline ends. The CDR3 is 15 amino acids. CDR3 region: CASSVDRLLVDEQFF. CDR3 in DNA: TGTGCCAGCAGCGTAGATCGACTGCTAGTCGATGAGCAGTTCTTC.

The chain combines TRBV10-3 with TRBJ1-4; the D gene is possibly TRBD1 (5 bases). There are 14 residues in the CDR3. V was clipped by 3 bases and J by 8 bases, with 13 bases between them. Germline CDR1 ENHRY, CDR2 SYGVKD. CDR3 region: CAISEAQKGEKLFF. The CDR3 DNA reads TGTGCCATCAGTGAAGCTCAAAAGGGGGAAAAACTGTTTTTT.

V is TRBV7-3 and J is TRBJ2-1; D might be TRBD1 (6 bases). V shed 3 bases and J shed 7 bases, with 28 bases lying between them. The germline V gene has CDR1 SGHTA and CDR2 FQGTGA. This CDR3 is 19 amino acids long. The chain's CDR3 is CASSFSPHPAPRTANEQFF. CDR3 coding DNA: TGTGCCAGCAGCTTCTCTCCCCACCCGGCCCCCCGGACAGCGAATGAGCAGTTCTTC.

The rearrangement joins TRBV4-3 to TRBJ2-7; 7 bases line up with TRBD2. The CDR3 has 17 amino acids. From germline, CDR1 is LGHNA and CDR2 YSLEER. The V and J ends lost 0 bases and 5 bases, in that order; junction bases with no gene match: 13. The CDR3 bases are TGCGCCAGCAGCCAAGATTTATCAGCTAGCGGCCTCAACGAGCAGTACTTC. This sequence encodes CASSQDLSASGLNEQYF.

This clone came up once. This chain joins TRBV18 and TRBJ1-1, with 7 positions matching TRBD1. In germline, CDR1 is KGHSH, CDR2 LQKENI. The CDR3 totals 14 residues. V shed 4 bases, J shed 2 bases, and the junction held 4 bases outside the gene matches. The CDR3 reads CASSHGQENTEAFF. The CDR3 nucleotides read TGTGCCAGCTCACACGGACAGGAAAACACTGAAGCTTTCTTT.

CDR3 residues: CASTSGQRYSSYNSPLHF. The CDR3 DNA follows: TGTGCCAGCACCTCAGGACAGCGGTACAGCTCCTATAATTCACCCCTCCACTTT. V gene TRBV28 combines with J gene TRBJ1-6; possibly TRBD1 for D (6 bases). V shed 7 bases and J shed 0 bases, with 19 bases lying between them. The CDR3 loop spans 18 amino acids. The germline CDR1 and CDR2 sequences are MDHEN and SYDVKM. Based on the CDR3 plus reference TRBV28 and TRBJ1-6, the full variable domain is DVKVTQSSRYLVKRTGEKVFLECVQDMDHENMFWYRQDPGLGLRLIYFSYDVKMKEKGDIPEGYSVSREKKERFSLILESASTNQTSMYLCASTSGQRYSSYNSPLHFGNGTRLTVT.

The gene calls are TRBV29-1 and TRBJ1-1; D not resolved. CDR3 size: 11 residues. Germline loops: CDR1 SQVTM, CDR2 ANQGSEA. The CDR3 protein is CTSGVGTEAFF. DNA of the CDR3: TGCACCAGCGGGGTAGGGACTGAAGCTTTCTTT. Variable domain in full (rest from reference TRBV29-1 and TRBJ1-1): SAVISQKPSRDICQRGTSLTIQCQVDSQVTMMFWYRQQPGQSLTLIATANQGSEATYESGFVIDKFPISRPNLTFSTLTVSNMSPEDSSIYLCTSGVGTEAFFGQGTRLTVV.

The chain recombines TRBV2 with TRBJ1-5; 9 bases line up with TRBD1. Germline V gene data show CDR1 as SNHLY and CDR2 as FYNNEI. There are 15 residues in the CDR3. V trimming: 5 bases; J trimming: 4 bases; junction bases outside the gene matches: 6. The CDR3 DNA sequence: TGTGCCAGCAGTAGGACAGGGGAGGGTAATCAGCCCCAGCATTTT. Its translation: CASSRTGEGNQPQHF.

This chain connects TRBV29-1 to TRBJ2-6; no firm D call. CDR1 is SQVTM, CDR2 ANQGSEA, per germline. Trimming took off 4 bases at V and 0 bases at J, with 13 bases between the two ends. The CDR3 length is 16 residues. The CDR3 here is CSVAGWRRSGANVLTF. CDR3 sequence (DNA): TGCAGCGTTGCTGGTTGGCGGCGCTCTGGGGCCAACGTCCTGACTTTC.

CDR3 region: CASSPFGEEKLFF. The CDR3 DNA follows: TGTGCCAGCAGCCCATTTGGGGAGGAAAAACTGTTTTTT. The rearrangement links TRBV28 to TRBJ1-4; D remains ambiguous. V was pared by 6 bases and J by 8 bases, with 13 bases between. Germline V lookup: CDR1 MDHEN, CDR2 SYDVKM. The CDR3 loop spans 13 amino acids. The full variable domain, its missing parts supplied by reference TRBV28 and TRBJ1-4, is DVKVTQSSRYLVKRTGEKVFLECVQDMDHENMFWYRQDPGLGLRLIYFSYDVKMKEKGDIPEGYSVSREKKERFSLILESASTNQTSMYLCASSPFGEEKLFFGSGTQLSVL.

The chain joins TRBV3-1 (or the pseudogene TRBV3-2) to TRBJ1-5; 7 bases are shared with TRBD1. Germline assignment: CDR1 LGHDT and CDR2 YNNKEL (reference sequence). The length of the CDR3 is 14 residues. V lost 4 bases and J lost 6; bases outside the gene matches: 6. The CDR3 loop is CASSLRQGAQPQHF. CDR3 nucleotide sequence: TGTGCCAGCAGCCTCCGACAGGGTGCTCAGCCCCAGCATTTT.

This clone appeared a single time. This chain uses TRBV27 with TRBJ2-3; 10 bases are a match to TRBD2. Germline-derived CDR1 and CDR2 are MNHEY and SMNVEV (reference sequence). This CDR3 has 17 amino acids. V shed 5 bases and J 2 bases; nucleotides not matched to a gene: 10. CDR3 DNA: TGTGCCAGCAGTACAAAACTAGCGGGGACTATCACAGATACGCAGTATTTT. Translated, it gives CASSTKLAGTITDTQYF.

The chain has TRBV27 and TRBJ1-2; D is perhaps TRBD1 (6 bases). Deletions cut 2 bases from V and 8 bases from J, with 15 bases between. This CDR3 is 14 amino acids long. Germline CDR1 MNHEY, CDR2 SMNVEV (reference sequence). CDR3 protein: CASSLIGRGKGYTF. The CDR3 DNA follows: TGTGCCAGCAGTTTAATCGGCAGGGGCAAGGGCTACACCTTC.

The chain carries TRBV12-5 and TRBJ1-4; TRBD1 agrees at 11 bases. CDR1 is LGHNT and CDR2 is FRNRAP in the germline V gene. V was clipped by 4 bases and J by 6 bases; unmatched bases: 4. CDR3 size: 15 residues. In DNA form, the CDR3 reads TGTGCTAGTGGTTCGTGGACAGGGGGCGATGAAAAACTGTTTTTT. It is translated as CASGSWTGGDEKLFF.

This chain uses TRBV27 with TRBJ2-7; D not certain. Deletions cut 8 bases from V and 7 bases from J, with 18 bases between. This CDR3 is 13 amino acids long. Germline CDR1 reads MNHEY; CDR2 reads SMNVEV (reference sequence). The CDR3 sequence: CASGNLGSYEQYF. CDR3 bases: TGTGCCAGCGGAAACCTAGGATCGTATGAGCAGTACTTC.